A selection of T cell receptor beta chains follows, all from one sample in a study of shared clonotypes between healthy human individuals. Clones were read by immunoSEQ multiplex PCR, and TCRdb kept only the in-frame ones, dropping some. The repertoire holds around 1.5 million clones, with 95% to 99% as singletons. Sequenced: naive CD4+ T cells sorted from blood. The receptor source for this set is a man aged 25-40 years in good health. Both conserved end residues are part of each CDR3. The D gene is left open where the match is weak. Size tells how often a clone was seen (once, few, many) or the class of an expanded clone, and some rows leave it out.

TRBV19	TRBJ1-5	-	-	CASSIHPWTRLGHQPQHF	TGTGCCAGTAGTATTCATCCATGGACGAGGCTGGGGCATCAGCCCCAGCATTTT
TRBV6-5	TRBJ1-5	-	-	CASRGGNQPQHF	TGTGCCAGCAGGGGCGGCAATCAGCCCCAGCATTTT
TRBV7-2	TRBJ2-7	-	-	CASTPVAPSHEQYF	TGTGCCAGCACCCCGGTAGCTCCAAGCCACGAGCAGTACTTC
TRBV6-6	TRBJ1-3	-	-	CASSYQEDGSGNTIYF	TGTGCCAGCAGTTACCAAGAGGACGGGTCTGGAAACACCATATATTTT
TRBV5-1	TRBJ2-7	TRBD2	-	CASSLVTSGAYEQYF	TGCGCCAGCAGCTTGGTAACTAGCGGGGCCTACGAGCAGTACTTC
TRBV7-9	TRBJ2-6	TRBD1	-	CASSLGQGNSGANVLTF	TGTGCCAGCAGCTTGGGACAGGGTAACTCTGGGGCCAACGTCCTGACTTTC
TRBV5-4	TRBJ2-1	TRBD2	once	CASSRTSGTDEQFF	TGTGCCAGCAGCAGGACTAGCGGGACCGATGAGCAGTTCTTC
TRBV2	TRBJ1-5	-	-	CASKERTSTEPQHF	TGTGCCAGCAAAGAAAGGACCTCGACGGAGCCCCAGCATTTT
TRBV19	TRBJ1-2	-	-	CASSVGLYYTF	TGTGCCAGTAGTGTGGGCCTTTACTACACCTTC
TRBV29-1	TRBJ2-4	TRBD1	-	CSGQGENIQYF	TGCAGCGGCCAGGGGGAGAACATTCAGTACTTC
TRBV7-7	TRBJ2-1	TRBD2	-	CASSLGASGSYEQFF	TGTGCTAGCAGCTTAGGCGCTAGCGGGAGCTATGAGCAGTTCTTC
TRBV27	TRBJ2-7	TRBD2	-	CASSYGLAGGEQYF	TGTGCCAGCAGTTACGGACTAGCGGGAGGCGAGCAGTACTTC
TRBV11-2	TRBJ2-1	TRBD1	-	CASSLWGTGEQFF	TGTGCCAGCAGCTTATGGGGGACAGGCGAGCAGTTCTTC
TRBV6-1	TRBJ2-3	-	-	CASSDLTDTQYF	TGTGCCAGCAGTGATTTGACAGATACGCAGTATTTT
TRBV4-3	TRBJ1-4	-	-	CASSQDLGEKLFF	TGCGCCAGCAGCCAAGATCTGGGAGAAAAACTGTTTTTT
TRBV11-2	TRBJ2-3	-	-	CASSLGDWLRTDTQYF	TGTGCCAGCAGCTTAGGAGACTGGCTCCGCACAGATACGCAGTATTTT
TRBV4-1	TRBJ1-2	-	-	CASSRASGVGYGYTF	TGCGCCAGCAGCCGTGCATCCGGAGTAGGCTATGGCTACACCTTC
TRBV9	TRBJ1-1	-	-	CASSAHGGVEAFF	TGTGCCAGCAGCGCCCATGGGGGGGTCGAAGCTTTCTTT
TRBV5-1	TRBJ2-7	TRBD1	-	CASRDEQGALSYEQYF	TGCGCCAGCAGAGATGAACAGGGGGCGCTTAGTTACGAGCAGTACTTC
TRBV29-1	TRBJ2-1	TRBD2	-	CSVETPLAATYNEQFF	TGCAGCGTTGAGACCCCTCTAGCGGCGACCTACAATGAGCAGTTCTTC
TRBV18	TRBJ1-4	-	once	CASSPIDGRNEKLFF	TGTGCCAGCTCACCAATTGACGGAAGGAATGAAAAACTGTTTTTT
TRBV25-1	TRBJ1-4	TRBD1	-	CASSEFRQGSEKLFF	TGTGCCAGCAGTGAGTTCCGACAGGGGAGTGAAAAACTGTTTTTT
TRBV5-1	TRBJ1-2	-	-	CASSLGVGINYGYTF	TGCGCCAGCAGCTTGGGGGTCGGGATTAACTATGGCTACACCTTC
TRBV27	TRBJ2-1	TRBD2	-	CASSRSTSGSYNEQFF	TGTGCCAGCAGCCGGAGTACTAGCGGGAGTTATAATGAGCAGTTCTTC
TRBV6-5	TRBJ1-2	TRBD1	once	CASSYSRDRANYGYTF	TGTGCCAGCAGTTACAGTAGGGACAGGGCTAACTATGGCTACACCTTC
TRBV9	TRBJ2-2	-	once	CASSVDAQTFFGELFF	TGTGCCAGCAGCGTAGACGCCCAAACGTTTTTCGGGGAGCTGTTTTTT
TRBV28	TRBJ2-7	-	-	CASSRRGNWDEQYF	TGTGCCAGCAGTCGGAGGGGGAATTGGGACGAGCAGTACTTC
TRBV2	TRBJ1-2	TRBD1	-	CASSAGQAGGYTF	TGTGCCAGCAGTGCGGGACAGGCCGGTGGCTACACCTTC
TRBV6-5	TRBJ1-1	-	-	CASRRTGTEAFF	TGTGCCAGCAGGAGAACGGGCACTGAAGCTTTCTTT
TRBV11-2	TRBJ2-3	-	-	CASSLDVPPGGGDTQYF	TGTGCCAGCAGCTTAGATGTACCCCCTGGTGGAGGAGATACGCAGTATTTT
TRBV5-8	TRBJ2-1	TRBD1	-	CASSQGANEQFF	TGTGCCAGCAGCCAGGGGGCTAATGAGCAGTTCTTC
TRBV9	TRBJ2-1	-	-	CASSTRVTGYNEQFF	TGTGCCAGCAGCACCAGGGTAACTGGATACAATGAGCAGTTCTTC
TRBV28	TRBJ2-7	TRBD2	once	CASSFLTLAGGRGSAAYEQYF	TGTGCCAGCAGTTTCCTTACCCTAGCGGGAGGGAGGGGCTCCGCGGCCTACGAGCAGTACTTC
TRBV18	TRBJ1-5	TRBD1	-	CASSPARGGEGANPQHF	TGTGCCAGCTCACCGGCGCGGGGTGGTGAGGGGGCGAATCCCCAGCATTTT
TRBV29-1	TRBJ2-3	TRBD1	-	CSVRAGTGGDTQYF	TGCAGCGTCCGTGCCGGGACAGGGGGGGATACGCAGTATTTT
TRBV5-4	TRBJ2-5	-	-	CASSLDRVRETQYF	TGTGCCAGCAGCTTGGACAGGGTTAGGGAGACCCAGTACTTC
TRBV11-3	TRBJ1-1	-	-	CASSPSGAGRPNTEAFF	TGTGCCAGCAGCCCGTCGGGGGCAGGACGCCCCAACACTGAAGCTTTCTTT
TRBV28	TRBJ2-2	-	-	CASSFPPGRNTGELFF	TGTGCCAGCAGTTTTCCCCCGGGACGCAACACCGGGGAGCTGTTTTTT
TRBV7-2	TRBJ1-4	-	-	CASSLGGREKLFF	TGTGCCAGCAGCTTAGGGGGACGGGAAAAACTGTTTTTT
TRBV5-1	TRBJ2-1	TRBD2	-	CASSFKGLAAINEQFF	TGCGCCAGCAGCTTTAAAGGACTAGCGGCAATCAATGAGCAGTTCTTC
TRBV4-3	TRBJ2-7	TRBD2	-	CASSQDFGLAGSEQYF	TGCGCCAGCAGCCAAGATTTCGGACTAGCGGGATCGGAACAGTACTTC
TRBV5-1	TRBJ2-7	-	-	CASSLEGSLYEQYF	TGCGCCAGCAGCTTGGAGGGGTCGTTGTACGAGCAGTACTTC
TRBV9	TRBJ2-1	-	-	CASSVDFSYNEQFF	TGTGCCAGCAGCGTGGACTTCTCCTACAATGAGCAGTTCTTC
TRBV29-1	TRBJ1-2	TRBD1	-	CSVGPTLQGIHGYTF	TGCAGCGTAGGCCCGACCCTACAGGGGATCCATGGCTACACCTTC
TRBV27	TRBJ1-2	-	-	CASRNPDSLYGYTF	TGTGCCAGCAGGAACCCTGACAGCCTATATGGCTACACCTTC
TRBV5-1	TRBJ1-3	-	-	CASSLNQGYSGNTIYF	TGCGCCAGCAGCTTGAACCAGGGCTATTCTGGAAACACCATATATTTT
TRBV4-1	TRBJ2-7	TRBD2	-	CASSRYLAGVYEQYF	TGCGCCAGCAGCCGCTATCTAGCGGGAGTCTACGAGCAGTACTTC
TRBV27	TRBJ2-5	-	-	CASSLSGGETQYF	TGTGCCAGCAGTTTATCGGGGGGAGAGACCCAGTACTTC